Below, 32 T cell receptor beta chains from the same sample are listed, as sequenced in a study of T cell repertoires in cytomegalovirus infection. These receptors have no identified antigens. A single record per CDR3 protein comes from TCRdb applying MiXCR to the reads. The data show some 350,000 distinct CDR3 sequences, with roughly 29% seen just once and around 19% held by the top ten. The sequencing here drew on cultured PBMCs, taken from culture after CMV antigen stimulation. The receptors derive from a human donor in good health (CMV status not recorded). Some clones in this sample may be carry-over from other donors' samples.

This clonotype has just a few counts. The rearrangement links TRBV6-6 to TRBJ2-1; 12 nucleotides line up with TRBD1. This CDR3 is built from 19 residues. Germline V lookup: CDR1 MNHNY, CDR2 SVGAGI (reference sequence). The trim removed 0 bases at V and 9 bases at J, leaving 15 bases unmatched. CDR3 loop: CASSYSARRRDRGLGEQFF. CDR3 bases: TGTGCCAGCAGTTACTCGGCAAGAAGACGGGACAGGGGGCTAGGTGAGCAGTTCTTC.

There are many counts of this clonotype. The rearrangement links TRBV2 to TRBJ2-1, with TRBD1 matching over 10 bases. Germline CDR1 SNHLY, CDR2 FYNNEI. V shed 1 base, J shed 3 bases, and the junction held 3 bases outside the gene matches. The CDR3 consists of 16 residues. Written as DNA, the CDR3 is TGTGCCAGCAGTGAAGTGGGACAGGGGTTCTACAATGAGCAGTTCTTC. Translated: CASSEVGQGFYNEQFF.

This chain joins TRBV27 and TRBJ2-6, with unresolved D. Between the trimmed V and J ends, which lost 10 bases and 2 bases, there was a span of 9 bases. The CDR3 is 13 amino acids. Germline assignment: CDR1 MNHEY and CDR2 SMNVEV (reference sequence). In DNA form, the CDR3 reads TGTGCCACCAAGGCAACTGGGGCCAACGTCCTGACTTTC. The encoded protein is CATKATGANVLTF. The full variable domain, rest sourced from reference TRBV27 and TRBJ2-6, is EAQVTQNPRYLITVTGKKLTVTCSQNMNHEYMSWYRQDPGLGLRQIYYSMNVEVTDKGDVPEGYKVSRKEKRNFPLILESPSPNQTSLYFCATKATGANVLTFGAGSRLTVL.

The chain employs TRBV25-1 and TRBJ2-7; 7 positions agree with TRBD1. The last part of the DNA fits TRBJ2-4 better; the J call may be wrong. The CDR3 is made up of 14 amino acids. The germline CDR1 and CDR2 sequences are MGHDK and SYGVNS. The CDR3 DNA reads TGTGCCAGCAGCGCACCGGGACAGCTCTTCATTCAGTACTTC. Translated, it gives CASSAPGQLFIQYF.

The chain joins TRBV5-4 to TRBJ2-7; 10 bases are shared with TRBD1. V was clipped by 0 bases and J by 0 bases; unmatched bases: 3. CDR1 and CDR2 from the germline V gene are SGHNT and YYREEE (reference sequence). The CDR3 runs to 16 residues. The CDR3 DNA sequence: TGTGCCAGCAGCTTGGCGGGACAGGGGAACTCCTACGAGCAGTACTTC. It translates to CASSLAGQGNSYEQYF.

This clonotype has just a few counts. The rearrangement joins TRBV7-6 to TRBJ1-1, with TRBD1 as a possible D gene (5 bases). Germline values: CDR1 SGHVS, CDR2 FNYEAQ. Between the trimmed V and J ends, which lost 1 base and 5 bases, there was a span of 11 bases. The CDR3 contains 14 residues. The CDR3 DNA reads as TGTGCCAGCAGCTTAGAGACAGCAGGGACTGAAGCTTTCTTT. Protein product: CASSLETAGTEAFF.

This chain joins TRBV4-2 and TRBJ1-3; D not certain. The CDR3 is 15 residues long. Germline V gene lookup returns CDR1 LGHNA and CDR2 YNFKEQ. V dropped 2 bases and J dropped 0 bases, with 8 bases sitting between them. The CDR3 DNA reads TGTGCCAGCAGCCAACCGGGCAACTCTGGAAACACCATATATTTT. It yields the protein CASSQPGNSGNTIYF.

This chain joins TRBV28 and TRBJ1-6; no firm D call. CDR3 size: 18 residues. Trimming stripped 1 base from V and 5 bases from J, with 18 bases between. The germline V gene encodes CDR1 MDHEN and CDR2 SYDVKM. The CDR3 protein is CASSLLMGPGGNNSPLHF. The CDR3, as DNA: TGTGCCAGCAGTTTATTAATGGGTCCGGGAGGGAATAATTCACCCCTCCACTTT. The variable domain in full, completed from reference TRBV28 and TRBJ1-6, reads DVKVTQSSRYLVKRTGEKVFLECVQDMDHENMFWYRQDPGLGLRLIYFSYDVKMKEKGDIPEGYSVSREKKERFSLILESASTNQTSMYLCASSLLMGPGGNNSPLHFGNGTRLTVT.

This clonotype was detected many times. The CDR3 loop is CASSLGQGLGYGYTF. The CDR3 region has the DNA TGTGCCAGCAGCTTAGGACAGGGGTTGGGCTATGGCTACACCTTC. This chain joins TRBV7-8 and TRBJ1-2; TRBD1 agrees at 8 bases. This CDR3 comprises 15 residues. The trim removed 1 base at V and 4 bases at J, leaving 5 bases unmatched. Germline assignment: CDR1 SGHVS and CDR2 FQNEAQ.

CDR3: CASSLAVTTGFGELFF. CDR3 in DNA: TGTGCCAGCAGCTTAGCGGTAACGACAGGGTTCGGGGAGCTGTTTTTT. The V gene is TRBV11-2, the J gene TRBJ2-2, with 7 bases lining up with TRBD1. Germline V gene data show CDR1 as SGHAT and CDR2 as FQNNGV. This CDR3 is 16 amino acids long. Trimming cost V 1 base and J 7 bases; bases outside gene matches: 9.

This chain links TRBV11-2 with TRBJ1-1; tentatively, D is TRBD1 (6 bases). CDR1 is SGHAT and CDR2 is FQNNGV in the germline V gene. This CDR3 comprises 14 residues. Trimming pared 1 base from V and 7 bases from J, leaving 13 bases between. CDR3 nucleotide sequence: TGTGCCAGCAGCTTAGCGGGGGCCGGGGGTGAAGCTTTCTTT. It yields the protein CASSLAGAGGEAFF.

This clonotype occurred many times. The rearrangement links TRBV6-1 to TRBJ2-1, with D maybe TRBD2 (6 bases). CDR3 length equals 14 residues. Trimming left V 6 bases short and J 5 bases short, with 14 bases between. CDR1 is MNHNS, CDR2 SASEGT, per germline. This CDR3 reads CASSRGAGHNEQFF. CDR3 coding DNA: TGTGCCAGCAGCCGCGGGGCAGGTCACAATGAGCAGTTCTTC.

This clonotype turned up a few times. The chain carries TRBV19 and TRBJ1-5; 12 positions match TRBD1. V trimming: 7 bases; J trimming: 11 bases; junction bases outside the gene matches: 9. Germline V gives CDR1 LNHDA, CDR2 SQIVND (reference sequence). The CDR3 totals 14 residues. The CDR3 is CASTGTGGPRAQHF. CDR3 in DNA: TGTGCCAGTACCGGGACAGGGGGCCCCCGGGCCCAGCATTTT.

The rearrangement joins TRBV7-8 to TRBJ1-5; D is uncertain. This CDR3 is built from 16 residues. Trimming took 2 bases from V and 0 from J, leaving 11 bases between them. CDR1 SGHVS and CDR2 FQNEAQ come from the germline V gene. The CDR3 region has the DNA TGTGCCAGCAGCTTAAAATGGGCAGATAGCAATCAGCCCCAGCATTTT. Translation: CASSLKWADSNQPQHF.

The gene calls are TRBV7-6 and TRBJ1-1; D not resolved. Germline V CDR1 and CDR2: SGHVS, FNYEAQ. Between the trimmed V and J ends, which lost 6 bases and 1 base, there was a span of 6 bases. The CDR3 contains 12 residues. CDR3 DNA: TGTGCCAGCAGGGACCCGAACACTGAAGCTTTCTTT. Its protein is CASRDPNTEAFF. Full variable domain (outside the CDR3, taken from reference TRBV7-6 and TRBJ1-1): GAGVSQSPRYKVTKRGQDVALRCDPISGHVSLYWYRQALGQGPEFLTYFNYEAQQDKSGLPNDRFSAERPEGSISTLTIQRTEQRDSAMYRCASRDPNTEAFFGQGTRLTVV.

This chain connects TRBV19 to TRBJ2-5; no firm D call. The V gene lost 9 bases and the J gene lost 5 bases, with 13 bases spanning the gap. Per germline, CDR1 LNHDA and CDR2 SQIVND (reference sequence). The CDR3 has 12 amino acids. CDR3 residues: CASSESVETQYF. The CDR3 bases are TGTGCCAGCTCAGAATCAGTCGAGACCCAGTACTTC.

The chain couples TRBV9 to TRBJ1-1, with TRBD1 matching over 8 bases. There are 16 residues in the CDR3. Per the germline V gene, CDR1 is SGDLS and CDR2 is YYNGEE. Losses at the gene ends were 3 bases for V and 2 bases for J; bases not matched to a gene: 9. CDR3 region: CASSARGTGVNTEAFF. For the CDR3, the DNA is TGTGCCAGCAGCGCCCGCGGGACAGGTGTCAACACTGAAGCTTTCTTT.

Concerning this clonotype itself: A much larger clone differs from this one at a single base, so this may be a read error. The chain carries TRBV12-5 and TRBJ2-1; 7 positions agree with TRBD1. In germline, CDR1 is LGHNT, CDR2 FRNRAP. The CDR3 sequence is 16 residues long. DNA for the CDR3: TGTGCTAGTGGTTTGATATCGGGACAGACCGTCAATGAGCAGTGCTTC. Translating it yields CASGLISGQTVNEQCF.

This clonotype was found a few times. J is TRBJ2-1 and V is TRBV30; D gene unclear. V was trimmed by 2 bases and J by 6 bases, leaving 5 bases between them. The CDR3 contains 11 residues. CDR1 and CDR2 (germline): GTSNPN, SVGIG (reference sequence). The DNA of the CDR3 is TGTGCCTGGAGTAAAGGCAATGAGCAGTTCTTC. The encoded protein is CAWSKGNEQFF.

The chain joins TRBV20-1 to TRBJ2-1, with 9 bases fitting TRBD2. CDR1 is DFQATT and CDR2 is SNEGSKA in the germline V gene (reference sequence). V lost 2 bases to trimming and J lost 4 bases; unmatched junction nucleotides: 12. CDR3 length equals 17 residues. The CDR3 DNA reads as TGCAGTGCTAGAAAAGGGGTGACTAGCGGCGGATACAATGAGCAGTTCTTC. Translating it yields CSARKGVTSGGYNEQFF.

This clonotype was observed a handful of times. The chain is built from TRBV12-3 or TRBV12-4 and TRBJ1-2; 8 bases match TRBD1. The V and J ends lost 5 bases and 9 bases, in that order; junction bases with no gene match: 5. The CDR3 extends over 12 amino acids. DNA of the CDR3: TGTGCCAGCAGTCTGGACAGGGTTCGCTACACCTTC. It codes for CASSLDRVRYTF.

The V call is TRBV6-8, the J call TRBJ2-1; D may be TRBD1 or TRBD2 (5 bases each). The germline gives CDR1 MNHGY, CDR2 SAAAGT. V was cut by 0 bases and J by 7 bases, with 19 bases left in between. The CDR3 consists of 17 residues. This CDR3 reads CASSYSRGGTGWNEQFF. CDR3 nucleotides: TGTGCCAGCAGTTACTCGAGGGGTGGAACGGGATGGAATGAGCAGTTCTTC.

The rearrangement joins TRBV12-3 or TRBV12-4 to TRBJ2-3; D is perhaps TRBD2 (5 bases). The CDR3 extends over 15 amino acids. The germline V and J ends were trimmed by 7 bases and 5 bases, with 19 bases remaining between them. CDR3 sequence reads: CASKPGLSRGDTQYF. Here the CDR3 DNA reads TGTGCCAGCAAACCCGGACTTAGTCGGGGAGATACGCAGTATTTT.

In this sample, this clonotype turned up a few times. This sequence joins TRBV6-1 and TRBJ1-2, with D hard to call. Germline V lookup: CDR1 MNHNS, CDR2 SASEGT. This CDR3 is 14 amino acids long. The V gene lost 8 bases and the J gene lost 7 bases, with 20 bases spanning the gap. The CDR3 sequence is CASGKQGGVSGYTF. The DNA of the CDR3 is TGTGCCAGCGGGAAGCAAGGAGGTGTGAGTGGCTACACCTTC.

This clonotype was observed a handful of times. V and J are TRBV5-4 and TRBJ2-3; tentatively, D is TRBD1 (5 bases). The CDR3 loop spans 14 amino acids. Germline-derived CDR1 and CDR2 are SGHNT and YYREEE (reference sequence). Trimming removed 7 bases from V and 3 bases from J, with 15 bases in between. CDR3 sequence reads: CASSTRAATDTQYF. The CDR3 DNA follows: TGTGCCAGCTCGACCAGGGCAGCTACAGATACGCAGTATTTT.

The chain couples TRBV7-9 to TRBJ2-3, with no clear D. The V and J ends lost 8 bases and 2 bases respectively, with 17 bases between them. The CDR3 runs to 15 residues. Germline V gene sequence: CDR1 SEHNR, CDR2 FQNEAQ (reference sequence). The CDR3 DNA reads TGTGCCAGCGGAATTGGTAACGGCCACACAGATACGCAGTATTTT. Translation: CASGIGNGHTDTQYF.

On this clonotype itself: Germline and junction disagree at one end, which may indicate a read error. The chain employs TRBV20-1 and TRBJ2-7; D is tentatively TRBD1 or TRBD2 (5 bases each). The germline V gene encodes CDR1 DFQATT and CDR2 SNEGSKA (reference sequence). The CDR3 covers 15 residues. The CDR3 DNA sequence: TGCAGTGCCAGAGATTTCAGGGCTAGCAGCTACGAGCAGTACTTC. Translating gives CSARDFRASSYEQYF.

This sequence joins TRBV27 and TRBJ2-2; D not certain. CDR1 is MNHEY, CDR2 SMNVEV, per germline (reference sequence). The CDR3 loop spans 13 amino acids. Between the trimmed V and J ends, which lost 5 bases and 5 bases, there was a span of 9 bases. This CDR3 is CASSPSSTGELFF. CDR3 sequence (DNA): TGTGCCAGCAGTCCATCAAGTACCGGGGAGCTGTTTTTT.

In its sample, this clonotype was seen a few times. The V call is TRBV28, the J call TRBJ1-2; tentative D call: TRBD1 (5 bases). From germline, CDR1 is MDHEN and CDR2 SYDVKM. Trimming pared 4 bases from V and 6 bases from J, leaving 18 bases between. The CDR3 has 15 amino acids. CDR3 protein: CASSSRRDGGHGYTF. The CDR3 DNA reads as TGTGCCAGCAGTTCCCGACGGGACGGAGGGCATGGCTACACCTTC.

The chain recombines TRBV6-5 with TRBJ2-7, with TRBD2 identical over 12 bases. The V and J ends lost 6 bases and 5 bases, in that order; junction bases with no gene match: 8. The germline V gene encodes CDR1 MNHEY and CDR2 SVGAGI. The length of the CDR3 is 15 residues. The CDR3 protein is CASRETSGRFHEQYF. CDR3 bases: TGTGCCAGCAGGGAGACTAGCGGGAGATTCCACGAGCAGTACTTC.

The chain is built from TRBV12-3 or TRBV12-4 and TRBJ1-2; 9 positions match TRBD1. Trimming took 5 bases from V and 11 from J; bases not matched to a gene: 9. The CDR3 length is 13 residues. The CDR3 reads CASSLGQGIGYTF. The DNA for the CDR3 is TGTGCCAGCAGTCTAGGACAGGGGATTGGATACACCTTC.

This clonotype has at least ten counts. V gene TRBV5-4 combines with J gene TRBJ1-1; D ambiguous. V was trimmed by 0 bases and J by 2 bases, leaving 11 bases between them. CDR1 is SGHNT and CDR2 is YYREEE in the germline V gene (reference sequence). This CDR3 is built from 15 residues. CDR3 nucleotides: TGTGCCAGCAGCTTGGCCGGCCCACCTAACACTGAAGCTTTCTTT. Its protein product is CASSLAGPPNTEAFF.